The present T cell receptor beta chain was sequenced within a study of T cell changes during pregnancy in multiple sclerosis. Some clones are missing from TCRdb's copy, which holds only in-frame ones; the method was immunoSEQ multiplex PCR. Of 25,000 to 40,000 clones listed, 91% are singletons. This clone was picked up one time. Trimming at V came to 0 bases and at J to 5 bases, leaving 5 bases not matched to a gene. Germline lookup yields CDR1 LGHNA and CDR2 YSLEER. CDR3 length: 15 amino acids. This receptor was identified in a female donor in good health, enrolled as a control in a pregnancy study. The rearrangement links TRBV4-3 to TRBJ2-5; 8 bases agree with TRBD2. The input for sequencing was CD8+ T cells from peripheral blood mononuclear cells, taken in the second trimester of pregnancy. The CDR3 reads CASSQDPRGGETQYF. CDR3 sequence (DNA): TGCGCCAGCAGCCAAGATCCTCGGGGGGGGGAGACCCAGTACTTC.